These T cell receptor beta chains were read from a single sample in a study of blood T cell repertoires in COVID-19. Libraries were prepared by immunoSEQ multiplex PCR; TCRdb keeps only in-frame clonotypes and omits some of them. The data show a few hundred thousand clones, 89% seen once. The sample comprised peripheral blood. Receptors originate from an older woman with COVID-19, enrolled during active disease. CDR3s include the opening cysteine and the closing phenylalanine or tryptophan. D genes are given only for firm matches. Only some rows state a clone size, as once, few, many or a class for expanded clones.

J: TRBJ1-1; D: TRBD1; size: once; V: TRBV27; DNA: TGTGCCAGCAGGAGTGACAGGGTTCTCTTGAACACTGAAGCTTTCTTT; CDR3: CASRSDRVLLNTEAFF
J: TRBJ1-6; D: .; size: .; V: TRBV3-1/TRBV3-2; DNA: TGTGCCAGCAGCCAAGATCGGCGAACAGGGAGCCATAATTCACCCCTCCACTTT; CDR3: CASSQDRRTGSHNSPLHF
J: TRBJ2-3; D: TRBD2; size: .; V: TRBV5-1; DNA: TGCGCCAGCAGCGGGGGACTAGCGGGGCGAAGGTCAGATACGCAGTATTTT; CDR3: CASSGGLAGRRSDTQYF
J: TRBJ1-5; D: TRBD1; size: once; V: TRBV15; DNA: TGTGCCACCAGCAGAGATTCCCTGGACAGGCTTAATCAGCCCCAGCATTTT; CDR3: CATSRDSLDRLNQPQHF
J: TRBJ2-1; D: TRBD2; size: .; V: TRBV2; DNA: TGTGCCAGCAGGGGGACTAGCGGGGCCTACAATGAGCAGTTCTTC; CDR3: CASRGTSGAYNEQFF
J: TRBJ1-1; D: .; size: .; V: TRBV5-6; DNA: TGTGCCAGCAGCAAGGACAGGAACACTGAAGCTTTCTTT; CDR3: CASSKDRNTEAFF
J: TRBJ1-5; D: .; size: .; V: TRBV18; DNA: TGTGCCAGCTCACTGGGCGAGAATCAGCCCCAGCATTTT; CDR3: CASSLGENQPQHF
J: TRBJ1-2; D: TRBD1; size: .; V: TRBV6-4; DNA: TGTGCCAGCACCAGGGACAGGGGGCAGGGTGGCTACACCTTC; CDR3: CASTRDRGQGGYTF
J: TRBJ1-1; D: TRBD1; size: .; V: TRBV18; DNA: TGTGCCAGCTCACCAGGGACAGGGGTTCGCACTGAAGCTTTCTTT; CDR3: CASSPGTGVRTEAFF
J: TRBJ1-5; D: .; size: .; V: TRBV4-1; DNA: TGCGCCAGCAGCCAAGAACCGGGGGTAAAGCGTCAGCCCCAGCATTTT; CDR3: CASSQEPGVKRQPQHF